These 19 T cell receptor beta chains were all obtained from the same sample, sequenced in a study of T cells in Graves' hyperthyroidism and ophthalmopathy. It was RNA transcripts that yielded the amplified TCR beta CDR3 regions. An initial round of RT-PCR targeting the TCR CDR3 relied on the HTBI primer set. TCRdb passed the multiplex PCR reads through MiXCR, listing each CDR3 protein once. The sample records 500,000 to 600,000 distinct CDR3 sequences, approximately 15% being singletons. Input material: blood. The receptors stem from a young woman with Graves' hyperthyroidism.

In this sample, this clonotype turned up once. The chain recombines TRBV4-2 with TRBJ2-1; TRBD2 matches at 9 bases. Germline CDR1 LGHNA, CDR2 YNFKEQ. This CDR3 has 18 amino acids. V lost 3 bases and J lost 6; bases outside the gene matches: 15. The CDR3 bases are TGTGCCAGCAGCCAGCAGATGCTAGCGGGGTTAACAGGCAATGAGCAGTTCTTC. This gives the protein CASSQQMLAGLTGNEQFF.

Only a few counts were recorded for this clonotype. Here the CDR3 DNA reads TGCGCCAGCAGCTTCGTCCGTGGGTCTGAAAAACTGTTTTTT. Amino acids: CASSFVRGSEKLFF. J is TRBJ1-4 and V is TRBV5-1; D call uncertain. The CDR3 spans 14 residues. Between the trimmed V and J ends, which lost 2 bases and 7 bases, there was a span of 12 bases. Germline V CDR1 and CDR2: SGHRS, YFSETQ.

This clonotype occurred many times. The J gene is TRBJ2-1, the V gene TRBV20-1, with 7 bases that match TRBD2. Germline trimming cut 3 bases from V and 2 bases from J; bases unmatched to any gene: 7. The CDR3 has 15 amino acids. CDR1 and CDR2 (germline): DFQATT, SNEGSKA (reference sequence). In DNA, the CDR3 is TGCAGTGCTAGTATGTATGGGGGGGCCTACAATGAGCAGTTCTTC. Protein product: CSASMYGGAYNEQFF.

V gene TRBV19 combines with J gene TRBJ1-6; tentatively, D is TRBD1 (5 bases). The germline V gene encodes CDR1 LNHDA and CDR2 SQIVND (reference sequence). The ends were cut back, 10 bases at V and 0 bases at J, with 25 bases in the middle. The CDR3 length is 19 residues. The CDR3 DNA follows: TGTGCCACCCAAGGGATCCCAGGGTACGGAAGCTCCTATAATTCACCCCTCCACTTT. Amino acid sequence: CATQGIPGYGSSYNSPLHF.

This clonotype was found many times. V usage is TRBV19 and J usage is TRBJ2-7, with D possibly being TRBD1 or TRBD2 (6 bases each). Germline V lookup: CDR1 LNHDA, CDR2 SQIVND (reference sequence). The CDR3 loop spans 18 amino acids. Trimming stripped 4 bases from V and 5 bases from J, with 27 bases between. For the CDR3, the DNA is TGTGCCAGTAGTAGCGTGGGGGGCAGGACAAGCATGTTCCACGAGCAGTACTTC. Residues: CASSSVGGRTSMFHEQYF.

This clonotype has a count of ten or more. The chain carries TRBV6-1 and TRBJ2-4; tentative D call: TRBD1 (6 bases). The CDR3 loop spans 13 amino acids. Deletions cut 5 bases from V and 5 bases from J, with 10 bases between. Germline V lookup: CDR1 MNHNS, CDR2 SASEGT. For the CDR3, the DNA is TGTGCCAGCAGTTGGGCAGGGGAAAACATTCAGTACTTC. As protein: CASSWAGENIQYF.

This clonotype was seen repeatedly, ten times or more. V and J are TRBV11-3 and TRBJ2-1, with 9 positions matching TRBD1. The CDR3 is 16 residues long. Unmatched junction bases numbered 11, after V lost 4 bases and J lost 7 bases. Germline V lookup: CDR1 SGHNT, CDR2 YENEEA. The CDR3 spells CASSSRKQGARNEQFF. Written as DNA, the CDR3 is TGTGCCAGCAGCTCCCGTAAACAGGGGGCACGGAATGAGCAGTTCTTC.

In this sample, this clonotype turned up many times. The CDR3 spells CSAEQGQDNYGYTF. CDR3 coding DNA: TGCAGTGCTGAACAGGGGCAGGATAACTATGGCTACACCTTC. The chain links TRBV20-1 to TRBJ1-2, with 7 bases that match TRBD1. Germline CDR1 DFQATT, CDR2 SNEGSKA (reference sequence). Trimming at V came to 5 bases and at J to 1 base, leaving 7 bases not matched to a gene. This CDR3 is 14 amino acids long.

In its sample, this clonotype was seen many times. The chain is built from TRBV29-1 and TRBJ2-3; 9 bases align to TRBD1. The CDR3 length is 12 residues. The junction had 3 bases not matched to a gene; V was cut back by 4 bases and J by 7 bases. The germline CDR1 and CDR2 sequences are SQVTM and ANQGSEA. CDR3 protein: CSVAQGANTQYF. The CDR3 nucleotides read TGCAGCGTTGCACAGGGGGCGAATACGCAGTATTTT.

The CDR3 loop reads CASRSGNEKLFF. CDR3 bases: TGCGCCAGCAGGTCGGGGAATGAAAAACTGTTTTTT. The chain couples TRBV5-1 to TRBJ1-4; D uncertain. The CDR3 consists of 12 residues. The ends were cut back, 5 bases at V and 5 bases at J, with 7 bases in the middle. From germline, CDR1 is SGHRS and CDR2 YFSETQ.

CDR3 residues: CASSTGTGGPSTEAFF. CDR3 DNA: TGTGCCAGCAGTACTGGGACAGGGGGCCCCTCCACTGAAGCTTTCTTT. The chain joins TRBV27 to TRBJ1-1, with TRBD1 matching 12 bases. The CDR3 length is 16 residues. Per the germline V gene, CDR1 is MNHEY and CDR2 is SMNVEV (reference sequence). V was pared by 5 bases and J by 4 bases, with 8 bases of the junction left unmatched.

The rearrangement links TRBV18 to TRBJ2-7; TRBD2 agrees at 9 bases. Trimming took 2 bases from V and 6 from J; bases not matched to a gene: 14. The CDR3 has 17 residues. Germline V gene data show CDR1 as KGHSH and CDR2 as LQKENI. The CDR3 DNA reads TGTGCCAGCTCACCAAAGGCAGTTAGCGGGAGTCCGGGCGAGCAGTACTTC. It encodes CASSPKAVSGSPGEQYF.

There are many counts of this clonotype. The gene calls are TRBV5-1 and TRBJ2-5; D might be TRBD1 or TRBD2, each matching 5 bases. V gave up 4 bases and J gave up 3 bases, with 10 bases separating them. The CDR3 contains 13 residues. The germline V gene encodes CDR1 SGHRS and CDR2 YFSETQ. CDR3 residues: CASSPGTEETQYF. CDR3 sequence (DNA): TGCGCCAGCAGCCCCGGGACGGAAGAGACCCAGTACTTC.

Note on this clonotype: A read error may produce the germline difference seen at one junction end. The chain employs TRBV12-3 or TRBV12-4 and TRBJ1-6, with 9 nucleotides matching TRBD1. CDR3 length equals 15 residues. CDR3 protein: CASSKDRGGDSPIHF. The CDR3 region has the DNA TGTGCCAGCAGTAAGGACAGGGGTGGGGATTCACCCATCCACTTT.

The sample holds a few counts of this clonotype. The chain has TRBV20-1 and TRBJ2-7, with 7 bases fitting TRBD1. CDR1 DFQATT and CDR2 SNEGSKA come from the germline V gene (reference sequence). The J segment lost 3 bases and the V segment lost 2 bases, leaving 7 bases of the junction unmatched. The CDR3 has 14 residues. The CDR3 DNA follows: TGCAGTGCTAGAACTAGACAGGGAGTCTACGAGCAGTACTTC. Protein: CSARTRQGVYEQYF.

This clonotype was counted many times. This chain's CDR3 is CASGGRAYNEQFF. As DNA, the CDR3 is TGTGCCAGCGGCGGGAGGGCCTACAATGAGCAGTTCTTC. V gene TRBV12-3 or TRBV12-4 combines with J gene TRBJ2-1, with 9 bases that match TRBD2. The CDR3 consists of 13 residues. The V and J ends lost 8 bases and 2 bases, in that order; junction bases with no gene match: 1.

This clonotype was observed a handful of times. CDR3 nucleotides: TGTGCCAGTTCGGATGGTTATCAGCCCCAGCATTTT. This encodes CASSDGYQPQHF. The genes are TRBV28 and TRBJ1-5; D is undetermined. This CDR3 has 12 residues. Deletions cut 9 bases from V and 5 bases from J, with 11 bases between. The germline CDR1 and CDR2 sequences are MDHEN and SYDVKM.

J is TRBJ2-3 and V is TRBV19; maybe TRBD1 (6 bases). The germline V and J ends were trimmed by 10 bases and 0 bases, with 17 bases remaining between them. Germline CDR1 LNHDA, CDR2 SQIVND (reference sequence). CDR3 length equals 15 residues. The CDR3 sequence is CATADSQGSTDTQYF. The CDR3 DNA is TGTGCCACCGCGGACTCACAGGGAAGCACAGATACGCAGTATTTT.

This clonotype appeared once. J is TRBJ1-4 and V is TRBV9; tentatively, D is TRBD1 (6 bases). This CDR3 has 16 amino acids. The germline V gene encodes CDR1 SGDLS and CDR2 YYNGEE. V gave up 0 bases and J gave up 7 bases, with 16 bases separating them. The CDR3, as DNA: TGTGCCAGCAGCGTAGGGAATTGGGCAGGGGTTGAAAAACTGTTTTTT. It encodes CASSVGNWAGVEKLFF. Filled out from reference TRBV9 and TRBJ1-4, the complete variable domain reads DSGVTQTPKHLITATGQRVTLRCSPRSGDLSVYWYQQSLDQGLQFLIQYYNGEERAKGNILERFSAQQFPDLHSELNLSSLELGDSALYFCASSVGNWAGVEKLFFGSGTQLSVL.